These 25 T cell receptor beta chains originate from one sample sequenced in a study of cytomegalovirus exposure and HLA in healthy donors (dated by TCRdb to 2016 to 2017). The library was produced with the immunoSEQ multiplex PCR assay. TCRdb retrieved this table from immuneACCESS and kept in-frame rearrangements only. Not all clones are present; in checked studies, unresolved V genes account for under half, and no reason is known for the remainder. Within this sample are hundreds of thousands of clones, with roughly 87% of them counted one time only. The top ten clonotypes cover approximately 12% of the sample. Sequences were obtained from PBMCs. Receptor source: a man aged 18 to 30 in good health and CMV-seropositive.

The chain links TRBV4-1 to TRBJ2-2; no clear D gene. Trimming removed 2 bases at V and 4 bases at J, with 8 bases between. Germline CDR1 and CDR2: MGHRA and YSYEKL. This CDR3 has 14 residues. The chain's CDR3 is CASSQSRPTGELFF. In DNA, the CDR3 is TGCGCCAGCAGCCAATCTCGACCCACCGGGGAGCTGTTTTTT.

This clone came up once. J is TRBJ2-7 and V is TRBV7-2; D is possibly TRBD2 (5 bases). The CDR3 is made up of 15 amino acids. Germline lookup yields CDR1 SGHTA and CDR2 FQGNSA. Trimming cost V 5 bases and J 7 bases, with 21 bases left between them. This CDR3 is CASSPPARVGLEQYF. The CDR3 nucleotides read TGTGCCAGCAGCCCCCCGGCGCGGGTTGGGTTAGAGCAGTACTTC.

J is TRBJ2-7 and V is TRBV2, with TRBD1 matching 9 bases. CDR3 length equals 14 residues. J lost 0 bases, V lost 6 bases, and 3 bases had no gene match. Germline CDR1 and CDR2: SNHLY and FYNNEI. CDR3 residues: CASRGTGNSYEQYF. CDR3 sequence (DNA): TGTGCCAGCAGGGGGACAGGGAACTCCTACGAGCAGTACTTC.

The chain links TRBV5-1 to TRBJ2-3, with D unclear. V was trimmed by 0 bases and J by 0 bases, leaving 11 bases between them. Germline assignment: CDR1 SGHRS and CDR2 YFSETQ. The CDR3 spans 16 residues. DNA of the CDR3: TGCGCCAGCAGCTTGGGGAGCCTAACTAGCACAGATACGCAGTATTTT. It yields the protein CASSLGSLTSTDTQYF.

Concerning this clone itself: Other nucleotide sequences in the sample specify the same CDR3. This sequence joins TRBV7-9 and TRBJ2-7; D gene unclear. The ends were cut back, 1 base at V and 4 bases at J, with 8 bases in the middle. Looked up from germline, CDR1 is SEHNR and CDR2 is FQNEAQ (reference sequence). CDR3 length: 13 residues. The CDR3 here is CASSLGLSYEQYF. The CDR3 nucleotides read TGTGCCAGCAGCTTAGGACTGAGTTACGAGCAGTACTTC.

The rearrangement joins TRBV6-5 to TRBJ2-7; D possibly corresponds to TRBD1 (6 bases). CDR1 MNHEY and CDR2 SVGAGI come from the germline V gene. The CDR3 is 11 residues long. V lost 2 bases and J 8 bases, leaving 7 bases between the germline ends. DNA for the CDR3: TGTGCCAGCAGTTACAGGGGGAAGCAGTACTTC. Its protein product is CASSYRGKQYF.

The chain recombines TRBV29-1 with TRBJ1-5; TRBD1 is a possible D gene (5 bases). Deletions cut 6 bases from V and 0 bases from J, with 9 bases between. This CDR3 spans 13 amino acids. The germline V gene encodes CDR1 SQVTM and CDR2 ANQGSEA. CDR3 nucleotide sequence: TGCAGCGTCCAGAGGGGTAGCAATCAGCCCCAGCATTTT. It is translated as CSVQRGSNQPQHF.

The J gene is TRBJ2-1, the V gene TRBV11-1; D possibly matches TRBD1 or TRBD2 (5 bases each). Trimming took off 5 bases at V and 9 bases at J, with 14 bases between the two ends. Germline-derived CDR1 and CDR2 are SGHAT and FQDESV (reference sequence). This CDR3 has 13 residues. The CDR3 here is CASSRDPEGEQFF. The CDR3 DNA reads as TGTGCCAGCAGCCGGGACCCCGAGGGTGAGCAGTTCTTC.

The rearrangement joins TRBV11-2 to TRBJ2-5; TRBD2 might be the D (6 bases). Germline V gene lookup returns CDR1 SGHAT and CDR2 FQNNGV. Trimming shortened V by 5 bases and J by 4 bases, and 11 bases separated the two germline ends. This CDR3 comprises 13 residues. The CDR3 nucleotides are TGTGCCAGCAGCACCCGAGCGGGAGAGACCCAGTACTTC. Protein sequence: CASSTRAGETQYF.

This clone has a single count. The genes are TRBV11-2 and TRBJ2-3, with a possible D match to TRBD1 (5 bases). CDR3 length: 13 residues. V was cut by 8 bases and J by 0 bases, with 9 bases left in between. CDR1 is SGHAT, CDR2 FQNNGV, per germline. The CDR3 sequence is CASGAPSTDTQYF. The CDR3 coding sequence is TGTGCCAGCGGGGCGCCTAGCACAGATACGCAGTATTTT.

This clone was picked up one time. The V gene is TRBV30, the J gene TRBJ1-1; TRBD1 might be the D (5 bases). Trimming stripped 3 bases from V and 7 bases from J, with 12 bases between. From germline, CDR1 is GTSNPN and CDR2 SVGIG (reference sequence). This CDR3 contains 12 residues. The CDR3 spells CAWRQGADEAFF. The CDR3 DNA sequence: TGTGCCTGGAGACAAGGGGCCGATGAAGCTTTCTTT.

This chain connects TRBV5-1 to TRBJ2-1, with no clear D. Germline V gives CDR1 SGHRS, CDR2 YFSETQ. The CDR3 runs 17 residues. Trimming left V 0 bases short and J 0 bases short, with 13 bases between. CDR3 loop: CASSLGAASSSYNEQFF. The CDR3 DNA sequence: TGCGCCAGCAGCTTGGGGGCGGCCTCGAGCTCCTACAATGAGCAGTTCTTC.

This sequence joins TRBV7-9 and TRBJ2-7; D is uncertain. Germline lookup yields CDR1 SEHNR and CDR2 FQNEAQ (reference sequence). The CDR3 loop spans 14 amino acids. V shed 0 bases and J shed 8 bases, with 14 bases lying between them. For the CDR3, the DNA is TGTGCCAGCAGCTTAGCGCGACCCCGATCCCAGCAGTACTTC. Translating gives CASSLARPRSQQYF.

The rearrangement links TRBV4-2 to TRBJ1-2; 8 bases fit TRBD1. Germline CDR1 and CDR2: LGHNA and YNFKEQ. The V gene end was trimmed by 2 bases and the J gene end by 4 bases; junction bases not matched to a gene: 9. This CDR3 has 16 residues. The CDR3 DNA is TGTGCCAGCAGCCAACTGCAGGGGGCGCTGCTCTATGGCTACACCTTC. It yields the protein CASSQLQGALLYGYTF.

CDR3 sequence: CASSAGGRLYGYTF. DNA for the CDR3: TGTGCCAGCAGTGCGGGCGGACGGCTATATGGCTACACCTTC. The chain couples TRBV6-6 to TRBJ1-2; D ambiguous. Trimming took 5 bases from V and 5 from J, leaving 15 bases between them. CDR3 length equals 14 residues. Germline CDR1 MNHNY, CDR2 SVGAGI (reference sequence).

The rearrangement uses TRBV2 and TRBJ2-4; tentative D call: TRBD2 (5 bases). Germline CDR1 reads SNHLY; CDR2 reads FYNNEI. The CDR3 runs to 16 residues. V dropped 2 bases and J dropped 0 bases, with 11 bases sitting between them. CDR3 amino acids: CASSEWSGLAKNIQYF. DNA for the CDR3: TGTGCCAGCAGTGAATGGAGCGGACTAGCCAAAAACATTCAGTACTTC.

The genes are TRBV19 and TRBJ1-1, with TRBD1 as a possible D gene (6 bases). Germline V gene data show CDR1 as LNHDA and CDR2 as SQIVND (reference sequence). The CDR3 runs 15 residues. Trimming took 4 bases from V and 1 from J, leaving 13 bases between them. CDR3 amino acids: CASSTRDTGNTEAFF. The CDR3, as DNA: TGTGCCAGTAGTACCCGGGACACTGGGAACACTGAAGCTTTCTTT.

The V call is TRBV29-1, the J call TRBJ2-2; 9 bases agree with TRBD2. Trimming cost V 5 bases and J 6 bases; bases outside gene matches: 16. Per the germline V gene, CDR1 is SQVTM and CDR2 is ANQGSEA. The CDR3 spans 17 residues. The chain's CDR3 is CSVSGGVREGKAGELFF. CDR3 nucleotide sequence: TGCAGCGTTTCCGGGGGAGTGCGGGAGGGCAAAGCCGGGGAGCTGTTTTTT.

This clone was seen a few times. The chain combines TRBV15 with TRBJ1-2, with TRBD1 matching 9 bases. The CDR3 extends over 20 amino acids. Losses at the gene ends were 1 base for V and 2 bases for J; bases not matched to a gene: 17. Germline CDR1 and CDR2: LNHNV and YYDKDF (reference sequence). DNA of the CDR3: TGTGCCACCAGCAGAGTTGGCATATCCGGGACAGGGAATATCAACTATGGCTACACCTTC. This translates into CATSRVGISGTGNINYGYTF.

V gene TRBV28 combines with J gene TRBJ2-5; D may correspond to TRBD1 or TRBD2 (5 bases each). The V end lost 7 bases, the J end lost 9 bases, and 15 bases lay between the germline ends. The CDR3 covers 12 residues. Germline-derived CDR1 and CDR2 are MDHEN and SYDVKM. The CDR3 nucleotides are TGTGCCAGCACCTCCCAAAGAGGGGCCCAGTACTTC. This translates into CASTSQRGAQYF.

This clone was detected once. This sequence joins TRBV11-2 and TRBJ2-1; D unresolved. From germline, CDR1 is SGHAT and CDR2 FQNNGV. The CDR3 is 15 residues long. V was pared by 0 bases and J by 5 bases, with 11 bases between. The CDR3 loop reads CASSLEAALHNEQFF. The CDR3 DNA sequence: TGTGCCAGCAGCTTAGAGGCGGCTCTCCACAATGAGCAGTTCTTC.

CDR3: CASSQGFMEAVTGYEQYF. For the CDR3, the DNA is TGTGCCAGCTCGCAGGGCTTTATGGAAGCCGTGACAGGCTACGAGCAGTACTTC. This chain connects TRBV18 to TRBJ2-7; perhaps TRBD1 as D (6 bases). Trimming removed 6 bases at V and 3 bases at J, with 27 bases between. This CDR3 has 18 residues. Germline assignment: CDR1 KGHSH and CDR2 LQKENI.

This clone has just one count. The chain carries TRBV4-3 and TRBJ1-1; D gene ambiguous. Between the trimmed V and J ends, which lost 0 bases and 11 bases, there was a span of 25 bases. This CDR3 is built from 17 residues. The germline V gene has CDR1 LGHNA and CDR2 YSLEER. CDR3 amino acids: CASSQDRFRQGGKVAFF. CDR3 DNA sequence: TGCGCCAGCAGCCAAGACAGGTTTCGTCAAGGTGGGAAAGTGGCTTTCTTT.

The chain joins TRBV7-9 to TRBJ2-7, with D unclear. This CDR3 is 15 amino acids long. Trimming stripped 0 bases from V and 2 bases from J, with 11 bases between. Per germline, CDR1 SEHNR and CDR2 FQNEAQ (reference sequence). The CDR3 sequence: CASSLAYGFAYEQYF. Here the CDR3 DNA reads TGTGCCAGCAGCTTAGCGTACGGGTTTGCCTACGAGCAGTACTTC.

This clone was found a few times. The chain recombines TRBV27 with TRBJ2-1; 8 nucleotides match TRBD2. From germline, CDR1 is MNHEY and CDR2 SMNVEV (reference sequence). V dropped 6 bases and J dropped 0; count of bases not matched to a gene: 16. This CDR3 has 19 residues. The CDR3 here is CASSLVGLAPLSSYNEQFF. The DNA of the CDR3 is TGTGCCAGCAGCTTAGTCGGACTAGCCCCTCTGAGCTCCTACAATGAGCAGTTCTTC.